This T cell receptor (beta chain) appears in the sequencing data of a study of CD8 T cells in ankylosing spondylitis. Quantitative 5'-RACE with molecular barcodes generated TCR beta libraries. TCRdb reanalysed the 5' RACE reads using MiXCR and keeps one entry per CDR3 protein. The table records under 550,000 distinct CDR3 sequences, roughly a quarter of them present only once. Study-wide results and limits: The authors reported significant enrichment of disease-linked clones in matched ankylosing spondylitis synovial fluid. Made up of eight highly homologous variants, a TCR beta motif appeared characteristic of ankylosing spondylitis blood.

Remarks on this clonotype: Its antigen is unidentified.

The CDR3 consists of 16 residues. J gave up 9 bases and V 8 bases, and 14 bases lay outside the gene matches. Germline CDR1 and CDR2: MNHEY and SMNVEV (reference sequence). The TCR was taken from a male donor with ankylosing spondylitis. The V gene is TRBV27, the J gene TRBJ2-1; 12 bases match TRBD2. The material sequenced was blood, either unsorted or a sorted T cell fraction (not recorded which). The CDR3 DNA follows: TGTGCCAGCTGGGCTAGCGGGAGGGCCGGGGTTGGTGAGCAGTTCTTC. Translated: CASWASGRAGVGEQFF.